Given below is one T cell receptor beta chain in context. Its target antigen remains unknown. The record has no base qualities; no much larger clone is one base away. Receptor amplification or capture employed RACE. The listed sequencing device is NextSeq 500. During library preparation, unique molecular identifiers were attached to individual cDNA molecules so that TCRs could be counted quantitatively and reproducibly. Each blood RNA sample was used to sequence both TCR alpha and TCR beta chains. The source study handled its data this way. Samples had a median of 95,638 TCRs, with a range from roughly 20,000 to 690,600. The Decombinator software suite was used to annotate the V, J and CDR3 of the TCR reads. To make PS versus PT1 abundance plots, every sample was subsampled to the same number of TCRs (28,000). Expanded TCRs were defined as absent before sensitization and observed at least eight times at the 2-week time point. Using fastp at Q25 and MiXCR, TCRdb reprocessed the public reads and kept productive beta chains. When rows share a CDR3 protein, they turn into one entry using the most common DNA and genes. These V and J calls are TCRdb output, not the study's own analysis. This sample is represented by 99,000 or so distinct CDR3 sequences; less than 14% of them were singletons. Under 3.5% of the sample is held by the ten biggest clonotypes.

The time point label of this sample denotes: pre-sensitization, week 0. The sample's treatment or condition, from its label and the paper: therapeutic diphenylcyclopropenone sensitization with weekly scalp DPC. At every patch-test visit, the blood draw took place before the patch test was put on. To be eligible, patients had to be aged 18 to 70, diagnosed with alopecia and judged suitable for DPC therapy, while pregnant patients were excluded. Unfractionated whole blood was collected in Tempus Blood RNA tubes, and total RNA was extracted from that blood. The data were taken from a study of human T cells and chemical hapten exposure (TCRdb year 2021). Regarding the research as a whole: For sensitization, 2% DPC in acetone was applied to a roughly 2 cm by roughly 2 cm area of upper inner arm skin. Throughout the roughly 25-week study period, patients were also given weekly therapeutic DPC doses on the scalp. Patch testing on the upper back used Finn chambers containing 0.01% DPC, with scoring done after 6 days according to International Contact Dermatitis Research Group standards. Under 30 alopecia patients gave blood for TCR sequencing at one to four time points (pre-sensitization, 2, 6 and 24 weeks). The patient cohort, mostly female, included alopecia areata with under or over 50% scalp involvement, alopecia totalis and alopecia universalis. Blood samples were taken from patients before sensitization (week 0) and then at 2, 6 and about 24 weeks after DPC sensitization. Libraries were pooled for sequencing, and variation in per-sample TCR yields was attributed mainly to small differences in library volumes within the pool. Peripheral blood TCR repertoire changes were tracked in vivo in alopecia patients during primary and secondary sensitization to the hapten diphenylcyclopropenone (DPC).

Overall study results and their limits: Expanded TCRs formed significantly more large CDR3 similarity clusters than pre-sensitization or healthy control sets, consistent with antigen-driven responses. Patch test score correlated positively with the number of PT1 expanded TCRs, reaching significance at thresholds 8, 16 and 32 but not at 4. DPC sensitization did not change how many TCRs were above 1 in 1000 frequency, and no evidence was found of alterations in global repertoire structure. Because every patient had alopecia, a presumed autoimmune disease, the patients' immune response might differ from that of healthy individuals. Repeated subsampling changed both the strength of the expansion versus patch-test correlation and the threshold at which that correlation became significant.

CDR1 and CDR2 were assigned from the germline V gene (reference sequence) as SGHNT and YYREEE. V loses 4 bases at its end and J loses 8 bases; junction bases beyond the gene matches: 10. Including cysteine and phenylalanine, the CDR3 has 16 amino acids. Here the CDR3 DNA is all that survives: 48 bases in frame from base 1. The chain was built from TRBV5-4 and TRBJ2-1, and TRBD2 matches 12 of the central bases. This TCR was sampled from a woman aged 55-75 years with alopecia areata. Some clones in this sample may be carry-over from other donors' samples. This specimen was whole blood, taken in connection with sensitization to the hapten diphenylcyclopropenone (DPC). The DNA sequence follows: TGTGCCAGCAGCCCGGCGACTAGCGGGGGAATCGATGAGCAGTTCTTC. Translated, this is CASSPATSGGIDEQFF.